These T cell receptor beta chains were read from a single sample in a study of blood T cell repertoires in COVID-19. The assay was immunoSEQ multiplex PCR, and TCRdb's table has in-frame clones only and misses some. The data show 650,000 to 800,000 clones, 80% to 90% seen once. Material for sequencing was peripheral blood. These receptors were collected from a woman younger than 30 with acute or convalescent COVID-19. The CDR3 runs from the conserved cysteine through the conserved F or W.

j_call v_call cdr3_aa
TRBJ2-3 TRBV5-1 CASSLRGSALDTQYF
TRBJ1-1 TRBV10-3 CAISESVQRGEAFF
TRBJ1-2 TRBV19 CASGDSASASGYTF
TRBJ2-1 TRBV19 CASSMDYRTGGWNEQFF
TRBJ2-7 TRBV9 CASSGQGAHEQYF
TRBJ1-2 TRBV7-2 CASSPTPGENYGYTF
TRBJ1-1 TRBV10-2 CASSEGTGFSRDTEAFF
TRBJ2-3 TRBV24-1 CATSEGGTDTQYF
TRBJ1-5 TRBV7-2 CASSLVRNQPQHF
TRBJ1-1 TRBV6-2/TRBV6-3 CASSPTRVNTEAFF
TRBJ1-2 TRBV9 CASSVGWGGDYGYTF
TRBJ2-3 TRBV30 CAWSRGEGAGSDTQYF
TRBJ1-1 TRBV4-2 CASSQEKAANTEAFF
TRBJ1-1 TRBV18 CASSPPKAVNTEAFF
TRBJ1-4 TRBV21-1 CASSKSEGKLFF
TRBJ2-3 TRBV7-2 CASSELPLYTQYF